The rows below give T cell receptor beta chains drawn from one sample of a study of CD8+ T cells in alopecia areata. TCRdb's copy holds only in-frame clones and misses some; the assay was immunoSEQ multiplex PCR. The sample holds approximately 150,000 clones; over 45% are singletons and the top ten take about 6.3%. The sequencing sample was made of CD4+ T cells sorted from blood. The receptor set was obtained from a human donor with alopecia areata. Each CDR3 is given with its conserved first and last residue. The order of the fields is D gene, CDR3 length, clone size, V gene, J gene, CDR3 DNA, CDR3 protein. D genes are given only for firm matches. Only part of the rows carry a size: once, few, many, or a class if the clone is expanded.

D gene: NA
CDR3 length: 15
clone size: NA
V gene: TRBV6-5
J gene: TRBJ2-1
CDR3 DNA: TGTGCCAGCAGGGGTGATTGGAGCTCCTACAATGAGCAGTTCTTC
CDR3 protein: CASRGDWSSYNEQFF

D gene: TRBD1
CDR3 length: 13
clone size: few
V gene: TRBV18
J gene: TRBJ2-1
CDR3 DNA: TGTGCCAGCTCCCGAGGCGACAGGGATGAGCAGTTCTTC
CDR3 protein: CASSRGDRDEQFF

D gene: TRBD1
CDR3 length: 13
clone size: NA
V gene: TRBV28
J gene: TRBJ2-7
CDR3 DNA: TGTGCCAGCAGACCGGGACAGTCCTACGAGCAGTACTTC
CDR3 protein: CASRPGQSYEQYF

D gene: NA
CDR3 length: 12
clone size: few
V gene: TRBV5-1
J gene: TRBJ2-7
CDR3 DNA: TGCGCCAGCAGCTTGGAGTCCTACGAGCAGTACTTC
CDR3 protein: CASSLESYEQYF

D gene: NA
CDR3 length: 14
clone size: NA
V gene: TRBV23-1
J gene: TRBJ1-2
CDR3 DNA: TGCGCCAGCACAATGACAGGAGCAAACTATGGCTACACCTTC
CDR3 protein: CASTMTGANYGYTF

D gene: NA
CDR3 length: 14
clone size: NA
V gene: TRBV5-1
J gene: TRBJ1-1
CDR3 DNA: TGCGCCAGCAGCTCAGGACAGTTAAGGACTGAAGCTTTCTTT
CDR3 protein: CASSSGQLRTEAFF

D gene: NA
CDR3 length: 14
clone size: few
V gene: TRBV7-9
J gene: TRBJ2-7
CDR3 DNA: TGTGCCAGCAGCTTAAGGGACGGGCGGCACGAGCAGTACTTC
CDR3 protein: CASSLRDGRHEQYF

D gene: NA
CDR3 length: 12
clone size: NA
V gene: TRBV29-1
J gene: TRBJ2-3
CDR3 DNA: TGCAGCGCCCAACCTCCGGGATATACGCAGTATTTT
CDR3 protein: CSAQPPGYTQYF

D gene: TRBD2
CDR3 length: 15
clone size: few
V gene: TRBV4-1
J gene: TRBJ2-5
CDR3 DNA: TGCGCCAGCAGCCAAGCAGGACTAGCTCGCGAGACCCAGTACTTC
CDR3 protein: CASSQAGLARETQYF

D gene: NA
CDR3 length: 15
clone size: NA
V gene: TRBV7-9
J gene: TRBJ2-2
CDR3 DNA: TGTGCCAGCAGCTTAGGCCCAGGTTCCACCGGGGAGCTGTTTTTT
CDR3 protein: CASSLGPGSTGELFF

D gene: NA
CDR3 length: 10
clone size: NA
V gene: TRBV20-1
J gene: TRBJ1-1
CDR3 DNA: TGCAGTGCTAGAGACTCTGAAGCTTTCTTT
CDR3 protein: CSARDSEAFF

D gene: TRBD1
CDR3 length: 16
clone size: NA
V gene: TRBV27
J gene: TRBJ1-2
CDR3 DNA: TGTGCCAGCAGTTCGGGACAGGGGTTGGTTGGTTATGGCTACACCTTC
CDR3 protein: CASSSGQGLVGYGYTF

D gene: TRBD1
CDR3 length: 17
clone size: few
V gene: TRBV9
J gene: TRBJ2-6
CDR3 DNA: TGTGCCAGCAGCGCCGGACAGGGGGTCGGCGGGGCCAACGTCCTGACTTTC
CDR3 protein: CASSAGQGVGGANVLTF

D gene: NA
CDR3 length: 12
clone size: NA
V gene: TRBV9
J gene: TRBJ1-2
CDR3 DNA: TGTGCCAGCAGCGAGTTCGGGGTTGGCTACACCTTC
CDR3 protein: CASSEFGVGYTF

D gene: NA
CDR3 length: 13
clone size: NA
V gene: TRBV6-6
J gene: TRBJ1-5
CDR3 DNA: TGTGCCAGCAGTTACCTCGGGGGTCAGCCCCAGCATTTT
CDR3 protein: CASSYLGGQPQHF

D gene: NA
CDR3 length: 16
clone size: NA
V gene: TRBV5-1
J gene: TRBJ2-1
CDR3 DNA: TGCGCCAGCAGCTTGCTTGCGGGGGCTGGATACAATGAGCAGTTCTTC
CDR3 protein: CASSLLAGAGYNEQFF

D gene: NA
CDR3 length: 14
clone size: NA
V gene: TRBV29-1
J gene: TRBJ1-1
CDR3 DNA: TGCAGCGTTGAAGTGTGGTTCCGGAACACTGAAGCTTTCTTT
CDR3 protein: CSVEVWFRNTEAFF